These T cell receptor beta chains were read from a single sample in a study of PD-1 blockade in classical Hodgkin lymphoma. TCRdb's copy holds only in-frame clones and misses some; the assay was immunoSEQ multiplex PCR. The sample records almost 95,000 clones, 83% being singletons. The sequences come from peripheral blood mononuclear cells (PBMCs), collected before the fourth cycle of nivolumab. All receptors come from a human donor with classical Hodgkin lymphoma. Each CDR3 is given with its conserved first and last residue. D genes are given only for firm matches. Clone size is shown for a subset of rows, as once, few, many or a class of expanded clone.

D,V,J,size,DNA,CDR3
TRBD1,TRBV5-4,TRBJ2-5,-,TGTGCCAGCAGTCCGACAGGGGGCGGGGAGACCCAGTACTTC,CASSPTGGGETQYF
TRBD2,TRBV5-6,TRBJ2-5,-,TGTGCCAGCAGCCCGACTAGCGGGGGGCGGGAGACCCAGTACTTC,CASSPTSGGRETQYF
-,TRBV4-2,TRBJ2-1,-,TGTGCCAGGTTCTACGGGACGCCTGGCTACAATGAGCAGTTCTTC,CARFYGTPGYNEQFF
TRBD1,TRBV9,TRBJ2-2,-,TGTGCCAGCAGCCGACAGGGGTCCGGGGAGCTGTTTTTT,CASSRQGSGELFF
-,TRBV27,TRBJ2-5,-,TGTGCCAGCAGTTTACAGGGGCTGAGGGGAGAGACCCAGTACTTC,CASSLQGLRGETQYF
-,TRBV28,TRBJ1-3,-,TGTGCCAGCAGCCTCTTAGGGGGTGGAAACACCATATATTTT,CASSLLGGGNTIYF
-,TRBV2,TRBJ2-1,-,TGTGCCAGCGGGGAGAGCTCCTACAATGAGCAGTTCTTC,CASGESSYNEQFF
TRBD1,TRBV29-1,TRBJ2-2,-,TGCAGCGCCAAGACAGGGTTTACCGGGGAGCTGTTTTTT,CSAKTGFTGELFF
-,TRBV4-1,TRBJ2-3,-,TGCGCCAGCAGCAACCGACGCACAGATACGCAGTATTTT,CASSNRRTDTQYF
TRBD2,TRBV6-6,TRBJ2-7,-,TGTGCCAGCAGTTACTCCGGACTAGCGGGGTACTACGAGCAGTACTTC,CASSYSGLAGYYEQYF
-,TRBV14,TRBJ2-3,-,TGTGCCAGCAGCGGACTTGTTTTTGGGGCTAGCACAGATACGCAGTATTTT,CASSGLVFGASTDTQYF
TRBD1,TRBV14,TRBJ2-2,-,TGTGCCAGCAGCCAACAGGGGGCCCACACCGGGGAGCTGTTTTTT,CASSQQGAHTGELFF
TRBD1,TRBV19,TRBJ1-1,once,TGTGCCAGTAGTACGACAGGGTTAGGGGGAATGAACACTGAAGCTTTCTTT,CASSTTGLGGMNTEAFF
TRBD2,TRBV6-5,TRBJ2-1,-,TGTGCCAGCAGTTACTCAGCAGCGGGAGAAGGGAATGAGCAGTTCTTC,CASSYSAAGEGNEQFF
TRBD1,TRBV6-5,TRBJ1-2,-,TGTGCCAGCAGTTTCACAGGGGATGGCTACACCTTC,CASSFTGDGYTF
TRBD1,TRBV19,TRBJ1-2,-,TGTGCCAGTAGAGCAGCTGGACAGGGGGCGCTTGGCTACACCTTC,CASRAAGQGALGYTF
-,TRBV28,TRBJ2-1,-,TGTGCCAGCAGTTCCCTCGTAGCGGAACAGAGCTACAATGAGCAGTTCTTC,CASSSLVAEQSYNEQFF
TRBD2,TRBV9,TRBJ2-1,-,TGTGCCAGCAGCGGGTCGGCAGCGGGAGGGAGAAATGAGCAGTTCTTC,CASSGSAAGGRNEQFF
-,TRBV10-3,TRBJ1-1,-,TGTGCCATCAGTGAGTCTAATTCGGGCAGGCTCAACACTGAAGCTTTCTTT,CAISESNSGRLNTEAFF
TRBD2,TRBV19,TRBJ2-2,-,TGTGCCAGTAACCCAGCGGGAACGAACACCGGGGAGCTGTTTTTT,CASNPAGTNTGELFF
-,TRBV15,TRBJ2-7,-,TGTGCCACCAGCCCGACTGGGTACGAGCAGTACTTC,CATSPTGYEQYF
-,TRBV10-3,TRBJ2-3,-,TGTGCCATCAAGCCAAGCACAGATACGCAGTATTTT,CAIKPSTDTQYF
-,TRBV10-3,TRBJ2-5,-,TGTGCCATCGGGGGGACAGAAGAGACCCAGTACTTC,CAIGGTEETQYF
-,TRBV19,TRBJ1-1,-,TGTGCCAGTAGTGGGCTGGGGACGAACACTGAAGCTTTCTTT,CASSGLGTNTEAFF
TRBD1,TRBV28,TRBJ1-3,-,TGTGCCAGCAGTTACGGCCTGGGGGCAGGGGGTGGAAACACCATATATTTT,CASSYGLGAGGGNTIYF
-,TRBV6-1,TRBJ1-1,-,TGTGCCAGCATTCTCACAGGGAGGGACACTGAAGCTTTCTTT,CASILTGRDTEAFF
-,TRBV27,TRBJ2-3,-,TGTGCCAGCAGTTTGAGGGTCCGGGTAGGGTACACAGATACGCAGTATTTT,CASSLRVRVGYTDTQYF
TRBD1,TRBV5-1,TRBJ1-2,-,TGCGCCAGCAGCTGGGGACAGGTTTCTGGCTACACCTTC,CASSWGQVSGYTF
TRBD1,TRBV19,TRBJ1-5,-,TGTGCCAGTAGTATAGGCGAGGGGGCGAAGAATCAGCCCCAGCATTTT,CASSIGEGAKNQPQHF
TRBD2,TRBV5-1,TRBJ2-5,-,TGCGCCAGCAGCGTCCAACCGGGACTAGCGACAGAGACCCAGTACTTC,CASSVQPGLATETQYF
TRBD2,TRBV7-6,TRBJ2-1,-,TGTGCCAGCAGCTTCGCGGGAGAAGGGATCAATGAGCAGTTCTTC,CASSFAGEGINEQFF
-,TRBV27,TRBJ1-1,few,TGTGCCAGCAGCTCCGACCCCGAACTTGCTGAAGCTTTCTTT,CASSSDPELAEAFF
TRBD1,TRBV28,TRBJ1-1,-,TGTGCCAGTTTAAGTCAGGGGGTTGCTGAAGCTTTCTTT,CASLSQGVAEAFF
TRBD2,TRBV5-1,TRBJ2-1,-,TGCGCCAGCAGCTGGGCTAGCGGGAGCACCGGAGATGAGCAGTTCTTC,CASSWASGSTGDEQFF
-,TRBV27,TRBJ2-7,-,TGTGCCAGCAGTTTTGGTCCAGGGGGGGAGCAGTACTTC,CASSFGPGGEQYF
-,TRBV6-6,TRBJ2-7,-,TGTGCCAGCAGTTCTGCCGACAGAACCCACGAGCAGTACTTC,CASSSADRTHEQYF
TRBD2,TRBV7-7,TRBJ2-2,-,TGTGCCAGCAGCGCCCTGGGAGGGAGGGCCGTCGGGGAGCTGTTTTTT,CASSALGGRAVGELFF
-,TRBV4-3,TRBJ1-1,-,TGCGCCAGCAGCCATTTAGTAAGAGGATCCGAAGCTTTCTTT,CASSHLVRGSEAFF
TRBD2,TRBV6-5,TRBJ2-3,once,TGTGCCAGCCGACTAGCGGGAGCGGGGTCAGATACGCAGTATTTT,CASRLAGAGSDTQYF
-,TRBV7-7,TRBJ2-2,-,TGTGCCAGCAGAACAGCTCAGGGGGACTCCGGGGAGCTGTTTTTT,CASRTAQGDSGELFF
-,TRBV28,TRBJ2-7,once,TGTGCCAGCAGTTTACTTGGGGTCCACGAGCAGTACTTC,CASSLLGVHEQYF
-,TRBV5-4,TRBJ2-2,few,TGTGCCAGCAGCGGACCGAGTGGGGAGCTGTTTTTT,CASSGPSGELFF
TRBD2,TRBV9,TRBJ2-3,-,TGTGCCAGCAGCGCGAGGGGACTAGCGGAGCCAGATACGCAGTATTTT,CASSARGLAEPDTQYF
TRBD2,TRBV6-6,TRBJ2-5,-,TGTGCCAGCAGTTACGGGACTAGCGGGCTTCAAGAGACCCAGTACTTC,CASSYGTSGLQETQYF
-,TRBV1,TRBJ2-4,-,TGCACCAGCAGCCCCCTTTCAAGGGGAGCTGGAGCCAAAAACATTCAGTACTTC,CTSSPLSRGAGAKNIQYF
TRBD2,TRBV5-1,TRBJ2-7,-,TGCGCCAGCAGCCCCTCAACTGGACTAGCGGCGCCCTACGAGCAGTACTTC,CASSPSTGLAAPYEQYF
TRBD2,TRBV7-9,TRBJ2-5,once,TGTGCCAGCAGCCCTACTAGCGGAGGCGGGGAGACCCAGTACTTC,CASSPTSGGGETQYF
-,TRBV5-4,TRBJ1-5,-,TGTGCCAGCAGTGGAGACAGTGGGCCCCAGCATTTT,CASSGDSGPQHF
-,TRBV9,TRBJ2-2,-,TGTGCCAGCAGCGTAGCTACAACCGGGGAGCTGTTTTTT,CASSVATTGELFF
-,TRBV5-6,TRBJ2-7,-,TGTGCCAGCAGCCTCGTGGGGGGCTGGGGCGAGCAGTACTTC,CASSLVGGWGEQYF
TRBD2,TRBV6-5,TRBJ2-7,-,TGTGCCAGCAGTCCATCACTAGCGGTCGAGCAGTACTTC,CASSPSLAVEQYF
TRBD1,TRBV19,TRBJ1-5,-,TGTGCCAGTAGTATTAACAGGGGGTCGTCCCAGCATTTT,CASSINRGSSQHF
-,TRBV11-3,TRBJ2-1,-,TGTGCCAGCAGCCCCGGACTTTACAATGAGCAGTTCTTC,CASSPGLYNEQFF
-,TRBV9,TRBJ1-3,-,TGTGCCAGCAGCGTAGGACAGCCCGTCGTTGGAAACACCATATATTTT,CASSVGQPVVGNTIYF
-,TRBV28,TRBJ2-3,many,TGTGCCAGCAGTTTGGGGGCCAGCACAGATACGCAGTATTTT,CASSLGASTDTQYF
TRBD1,TRBV10-3,TRBJ2-7,-,TGTGCCATCAGCCTCGGGACAGGGCCCCCCTACGAGCAGTACTTC,CAISLGTGPPYEQYF
-,TRBV12-5,TRBJ1-1,-,TGTGCTAGTGGTTTGGGGGGGGTGACTGAAGCTTTCTTT,CASGLGGVTEAFF
TRBD1,TRBV5-1,TRBJ1-2,-,TGCGCCAGCAGCTTGGGTTCGGGACAGCTTCTGGGCTACACCTTC,CASSLGSGQLLGYTF
TRBD1,TRBV5-6,TRBJ2-1,few,TGTGCCAGCAGGGGGAGGGACAGGGCCCATGAGCAGTTCTTC,CASRGRDRAHEQFF